These 8 T cell receptor beta chains originate from one sample sequenced in a study of blood T cell repertoires in COVID-19. Data came from immunoSEQ multiplex PCR; TCRdb stores just in-frame clones and leaves some out. The table shows roughly 220,000 clones, with roughly four fifths occurring only once. The specimen was peripheral blood. These receptor sequences come from a woman at least 80 years old with COVID-19, enrolled during active disease.

V usage is TRBV5-1 and J usage is TRBJ1-5; 7 bases fit TRBD1. CDR3 length equals 15 residues. V dropped 0 bases and J dropped 6; count of bases not matched to a gene: 6. CDR1 is SGHRS, CDR2 YFSETQ, per germline. CDR3 region: CASSLVAGGGQPQHF. CDR3 nucleotides: TGCGCCAGCAGCTTGGTGGCAGGGGGAGGTCAGCCCCAGCATTTT.

This chain connects TRBV25-1 to TRBJ1-2; D is unresolved. Trimming took off 7 bases at V and 1 base at J, with 10 bases between the two ends. Per germline, CDR1 MGHDK and CDR2 SYGVNS. This CDR3 has 13 residues. The CDR3 loop reads CASIGSNNYGYTF. CDR3 nucleotide sequence: TGTGCCAGCATAGGGAGTAATAACTATGGCTACACCTTC.

The chain links TRBV12-3 or TRBV12-4 to TRBJ1-5; no reliable D call. The CDR3 totals 13 residues. Trimming stripped 4 bases from V and 3 bases from J, with 7 bases between. In DNA, the CDR3 is TGTGCCAGCAGTTCCCCTCCCAATCAGCCCCAGCATTTT. Translation: CASSSPPNQPQHF.

This chain's CDR3 is CASRLAGAYNEQFF. The DNA of the CDR3 is TGCGCCAGCCGACTAGCGGGAGCCTACAATGAGCAGTTCTTC. V and J are TRBV5-1 and TRBJ2-1, with 12 bases lining up with TRBD2. This CDR3 has 14 amino acids. From germline, CDR1 is SGHRS and CDR2 YFSETQ. The V gene end was trimmed by 7 bases and the J gene end by 2 bases; junction bases not matched to a gene: 1.

V gene TRBV30 combines with J gene TRBJ1-5; TRBD1 matches 7 bases. Germline CDR1 and CDR2: GTSNPN and SVGIG (reference sequence). Trimming at V came to 2 bases and at J to 4 bases, leaving 11 bases not matched to a gene. CDR3 length: 16 amino acids. The CDR3 nucleotides are TGTGCCTGGAGTCCCCCAGGCAGGGGGGTGAATCAGCCCCAGCATTTT. Its translation: CAWSPPGRGVNQPQHF.

The chain uses TRBV30 and TRBJ1-1; D possibly corresponds to TRBD1 (5 bases). Trimming took 4 bases from V and 5 from J, leaving 17 bases between them. There are 14 residues in the CDR3. The germline CDR1 and CDR2 sequences are GTSNPN and SVGIG (reference sequence). In DNA form, the CDR3 reads TGTGCCTGGAAGGATCGGGGGAAAGAGACTGAAGCTTTCTTT. It specifies CAWKDRGKETEAFF.

V usage is TRBV5-1 and J usage is TRBJ2-5; 11 nucleotides line up with TRBD2. From germline, CDR1 is SGHRS and CDR2 YFSETQ. This CDR3 comprises 16 residues. Trimming took 6 bases from V and 5 from J; bases not matched to a gene: 12. The CDR3 protein is CASTRSLAGGEETQYF. DNA of the CDR3: TGCGCCAGCACCCGATCTTTAGCGGGGGGGGAGGAGACCCAGTACTTC.

This clone was counted only a few times. The V call is TRBV4-1, the J call TRBJ2-2; 11 nucleotides line up with TRBD1. Per germline, CDR1 MGHRA and CDR2 YSYEKL. CDR3 length equals 16 residues. Trimming took 7 bases from V and 5 from J; bases not matched to a gene: 9. The CDR3 protein is CASTKWTGGITGELFF. The DNA for the CDR3 is TGCGCCAGCACTAAGTGGACAGGGGGCATTACCGGGGAGCTGTTTTTT.